This TCR beta chain was identified in a study of beta chain features in type 1 diabetes. About the research overall: All samples together contributed about 100,000,000 sorted cells for examination.

All of the isolated RNA was reverse transcribed, so expressed TCRB transcripts were sequenced. The data were produced by immunoSEQ multiplex PCR, yet TCRdb's version contains in-frame clones alone and is incomplete. The data hold 200,000 to 250,000 clones, with 25% to 35% observed a single time. Study results and limitations: Patients with type 1 diabetes carried fewer insertions and had more deletions at their VDJ junctions.

Remarks on this clone: Its specificity is unknown.

Donors contributed one heparinised blood draw apiece, averaging about 116 mL. CD45RO/CCR7/CD25/CD127/CD95/CD27 separated CD4+ naive, central memory, regulatory and stem cell-like memory cells by sorting. CDR1 SGHKS and CDR2 YYEKEE come from the germline V gene (reference sequence). With V trimmed by 4 bases and J by 5 bases, 7 bases remained unmatched. The CDR3 spans 16 residues. The clonotype originates from a man under 40 in good health. The sample consisted of central memory CD4+ T cells from blood. The chain joins TRBV5-5 to TRBJ2-5, with 14 bases identical to TRBD2. Written as DNA, the CDR3 is TGTGCCAGCAGCGGAGGGACTAGCGGGAGAGTGGAGACCCAGTACTTC. Amino acids: CASSGGTSGRVETQYF.